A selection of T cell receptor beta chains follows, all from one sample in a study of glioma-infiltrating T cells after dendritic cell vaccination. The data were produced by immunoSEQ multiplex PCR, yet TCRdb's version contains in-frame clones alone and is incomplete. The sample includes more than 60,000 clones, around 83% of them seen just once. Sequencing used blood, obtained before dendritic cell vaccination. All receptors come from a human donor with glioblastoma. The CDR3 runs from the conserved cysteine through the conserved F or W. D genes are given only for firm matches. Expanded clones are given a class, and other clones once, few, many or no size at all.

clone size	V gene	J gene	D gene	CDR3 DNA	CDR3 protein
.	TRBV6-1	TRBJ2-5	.	TGTGCCAGCAGAGTTAGCGGCCAGTCGACCCAGTACTTC	CASRVSGQSTQYF
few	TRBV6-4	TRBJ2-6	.	TGTGCCAGCAGCCCTGCTGGGGCCAACGTCCTGACTTTC	CASSPAGANVLTF
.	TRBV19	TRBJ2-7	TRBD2	TGTGCCAGTAGTATAGAGGCCGGGACTAGCGGGGGCCTCTACGAGCAGTACTTC	CASSIEAGTSGGLYEQYF
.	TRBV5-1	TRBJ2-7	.	TGCGCCAGCAGCCCACCGAGGGATGGTCTGGACGAGCAGTACTTC	CASSPPRDGLDEQYF
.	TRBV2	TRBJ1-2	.	TGTGCCAGCAGTGAACTCCAGGGTGCCTATGGCTACACCTTC	CASSELQGAYGYTF
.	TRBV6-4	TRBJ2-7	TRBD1	TGTGCCAGCATAGGGGGACAGGGGCCCCACTTCTACGAGCAGTACTTC	CASIGGQGPHFYEQYF
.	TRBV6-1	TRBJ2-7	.	TGTGCCAGCAGTGCCGTACCCCCGAGGTCCAACGAGCAGTACTTC	CASSAVPPRSNEQYF
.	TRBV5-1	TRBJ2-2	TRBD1	TGCGCCAGCAGCTTCGGAAGGACAGGGTGGTCCGGGGAGCTGTTTTTT	CASSFGRTGWSGELFF
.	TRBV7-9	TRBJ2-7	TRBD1	TGTGCCAGCAGCACTTTAAGCCGCCGGGACAGGGGCAACGAGCAGTACTTC	CASSTLSRRDRGNEQYF
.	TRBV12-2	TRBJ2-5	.	TGTGCAAGTCGCTTAGAGGGCAGGGGAAGGACCCAGTACTTC	CASRLEGRGRTQYF
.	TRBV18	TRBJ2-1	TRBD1	TGTGCCAGCTCACAACAGGGGCGATTCTACAATGAGCAGTTCTTC	CASSQQGRFYNEQFF
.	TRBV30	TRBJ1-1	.	TGTGCCTGGAAATGGCACCGAGGTGAAGCTTTCTTT	CAWKWHRGEAFF
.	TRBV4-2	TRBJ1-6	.	TGTGCCAGCAGCCAAGATCCGAGAGAGAATTCACCCCTCCACTTT	CASSQDPRENSPLHF
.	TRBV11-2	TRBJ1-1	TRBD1	TGTGCCAGCAGCCCAATCGACAGGGAAATGAACACTGAAGCTTTCTTT	CASSPIDREMNTEAFF
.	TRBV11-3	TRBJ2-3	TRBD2	TGTGCCAGCAGCGCCAAAGCTAGCGGGGGGGCACTAAGGACAGATACGCAGTATTTT	CASSAKASGGALRTDTQYF
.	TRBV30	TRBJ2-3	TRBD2	TGTGCCTGGAGTGTACAGGGACTAGCGTCGCAGTATTTT	CAWSVQGLASQYF
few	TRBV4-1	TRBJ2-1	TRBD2	TGCGCCAGCAGGCGGTGGGAGGGTAGCGGGGGGGCAAATGAGCAGTTCTTC	CASRRWEGSGGANEQFF
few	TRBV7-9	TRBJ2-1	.	TGTGCCAGCAGCTCAACATACAATGAGCAGTTCTTC	CASSSTYNEQFF
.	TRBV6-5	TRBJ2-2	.	TGTGCCAGCACCAGGACGAACACCGGGGAGCTGTTTTTT	CASTRTNTGELFF
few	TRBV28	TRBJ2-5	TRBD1	TGTGCCAGCAGACAGACAGGGGAAGAGACCCAGTACTTC	CASRQTGEETQYF
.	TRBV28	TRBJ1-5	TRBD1	TGTGCCAGCAGGACCCTAGGGACAGGGTTTTCCCAGCATTTT	CASRTLGTGFSQHF
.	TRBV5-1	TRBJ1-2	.	TGCGCCAGCAGCTTGACAGACATCTATGGCTACACCTTC	CASSLTDIYGYTF
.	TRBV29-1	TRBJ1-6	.	TGCAGCCTAAGGGGCGGGGATTCACCCCTCCACTTT	CSLRGGDSPLHF
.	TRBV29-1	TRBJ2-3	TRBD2	TGCAGCGGGGGAGGGCGCACAGATACGCAGTATTTT	CSGGGRTDTQYF
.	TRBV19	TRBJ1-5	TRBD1	TGTGCCACAGATGACAGGGATCAGTTGCAGCCCCAGCATTTT	CATDDRDQLQPQHF
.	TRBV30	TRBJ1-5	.	TGTGCCTCGACGGCGGGGACTAGCAATCAGCCCCAGCATTTT	CASTAGTSNQPQHF
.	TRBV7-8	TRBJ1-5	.	TGTGCCAGCAGCTTGGCGGCGGATAGCAATCAGCCCCAGCATTTT	CASSLAADSNQPQHF
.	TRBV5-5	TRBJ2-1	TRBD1	TGTGCCAGCACCCGGACAGGGGGGTCACTGTGGAATGAGCAGTTCTTC	CASTRTGGSLWNEQFF
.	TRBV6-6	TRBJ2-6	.	TGTGCCAGCAGGGCTCAGGGCAGGGCTGGGGCCAACGTCCTGACTTTC	CASRAQGRAGANVLTF
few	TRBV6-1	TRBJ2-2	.	TGTGCCAGCAGCGAAACAGGGAAGGGGACCGGGGAGCTGTTTTTT	CASSETGKGTGELFF
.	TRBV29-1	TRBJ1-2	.	TGCAGCGTTGGCCGGGGGGCGGACTATGGCTACACCTTC	CSVGRGADYGYTF
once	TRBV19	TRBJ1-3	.	TGTGCCAGTGGAGCCGGGGGTTCCACGGGAAACACCATATATTTT	CASGAGGSTGNTIYF
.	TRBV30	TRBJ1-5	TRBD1	TGTGCCTGGAGTGGTGGGACAGGTATTCAGCCCCAGCATTTT	CAWSGGTGIQPQHF
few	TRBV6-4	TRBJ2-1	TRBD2	TGTGCCGGGGAGACTAGCGGGAACCACAATGAGCAGTTCTTC	CAGETSGNHNEQFF
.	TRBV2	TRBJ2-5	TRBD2	TGTGCCAGCAGCCGGGGGGAGCAAGAGACCCAGTACTTC	CASSRGEQETQYF
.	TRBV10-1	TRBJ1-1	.	TGCGCCAGCAGTGGGAGCAGGAACACTGAAGCTTTCTTT	CASSGSRNTEAFF
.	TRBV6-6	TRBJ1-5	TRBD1	TGTGCCAGCAGTCACGGACAGGGCTTAGGTCAGCCCCAGCATTTT	CASSHGQGLGQPQHF
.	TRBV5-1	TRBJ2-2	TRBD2	TGCGCCAGCAGCTGGACTAGCGGGAACACCGGGGAGCTGTTTTTT	CASSWTSGNTGELFF
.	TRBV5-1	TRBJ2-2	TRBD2	TGCGCCAGCAGCTTGGGTCTAGCGGGGATTGACACCGGGGAGCTGTTTTTT	CASSLGLAGIDTGELFF
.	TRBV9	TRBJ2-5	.	TGTGCCAGCAGCGTAGGAGGGACCCAGTACTTC	CASSVGGTQYF
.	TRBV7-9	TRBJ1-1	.	TGTGCCAGCAGTCGCGTCGGGTTCGCTCGCGGCACTGAAGCTTTCTTT	CASSRVGFARGTEAFF
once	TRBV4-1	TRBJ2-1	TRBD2	TGCGCCAGCAGCCAAGAGGTCGGGGGGGCCACCGGGAATGAGCAGTTCTTC	CASSQEVGGATGNEQFF
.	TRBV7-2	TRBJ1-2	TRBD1	TGTGCCAGCAGCGGGACAGTAATTAACTATGGCTACACCTTC	CASSGTVINYGYTF
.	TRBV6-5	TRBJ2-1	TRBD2	TGTGCCAGCAGTTCGACTAGCGGGGGGGCATATGAGCAGTTCTTC	CASSSTSGGAYEQFF
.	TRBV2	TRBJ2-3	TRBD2	TGTGCCAGCAGTGTTAGCGGGGGGGCCGAGGGTACGCAGTATTTT	CASSVSGGAEGTQYF
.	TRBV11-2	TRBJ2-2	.	TGTGCCAGCAGCCTAGTTACCGGGAATACACCCACCGGGGAGCTGTTTTTT	CASSLVTGNTPTGELFF
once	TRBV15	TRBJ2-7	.	TGTGCCACCAGCAGAGATCCTGTCTCCTACGAGCAGTACTTC	CATSRDPVSYEQYF
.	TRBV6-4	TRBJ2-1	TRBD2	TGTGCCAGCAGTGACTCCTGGACTAGCAACTACAATGAGCAGTTCTTC	CASSDSWTSNYNEQFF
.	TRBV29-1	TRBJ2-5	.	TGCAGCGTTGAGGGGGGATACCAAGAGACCCAGTACTTC	CSVEGGYQETQYF
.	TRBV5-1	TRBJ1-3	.	TGCGCCAGCAGCACCCTACCAGGAGGCTCTGGAAACACCATATATTTT	CASSTLPGGSGNTIYF
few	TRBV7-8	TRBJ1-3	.	TGTGCCAGCAGCTTTGACAGTCGAAACACCATATATTTT	CASSFDSRNTIYF
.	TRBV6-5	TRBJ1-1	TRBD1	TGTGCCAGCAGCGGCAGACAGGGAGGGAACACTGAAGCTTTCTTT	CASSGRQGGNTEAFF
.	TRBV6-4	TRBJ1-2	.	TGTGCCAGCAACCCCGAGGCAGGGGCTCACTATGGCTACACCTTC	CASNPEAGAHYGYTF